Sequencing of this T cell receptor (beta chain) was carried out in a study of beta chain features in type 1 diabetes. This clone was seen a few times. TCRB transcripts that were expressed got sequenced, as all of the isolated RNA had been reverse transcribed. Sequencing was performed with immunoSEQ multiplex PCR; in TCRdb, only in-frame clones are kept and a portion is missing. The sample comprises hundreds of thousands of clones, 15% to 20% of which are singletons, and 0.02% to 0.03% rests with the top ten. V was pared by 3 bases and J by 3 bases, with 3 bases of the junction left unmatched. CDR1 SGDLS and CDR2 YYNGEE come from the germline V gene. The CDR3 has 13 amino acids.

The clonotype comes from a woman aged 18-30 years in good health. Sequencing used naive CD4+ T cells from blood. This chain links TRBV9 with TRBJ2-7; TRBD1 aligns across 7 bases. The CDR3 is CASSGGGGYEQYF. DNA of the CDR3: TGTGCCAGCAGCGGAGGGGGCGGCTACGAGCAGTACTTC.